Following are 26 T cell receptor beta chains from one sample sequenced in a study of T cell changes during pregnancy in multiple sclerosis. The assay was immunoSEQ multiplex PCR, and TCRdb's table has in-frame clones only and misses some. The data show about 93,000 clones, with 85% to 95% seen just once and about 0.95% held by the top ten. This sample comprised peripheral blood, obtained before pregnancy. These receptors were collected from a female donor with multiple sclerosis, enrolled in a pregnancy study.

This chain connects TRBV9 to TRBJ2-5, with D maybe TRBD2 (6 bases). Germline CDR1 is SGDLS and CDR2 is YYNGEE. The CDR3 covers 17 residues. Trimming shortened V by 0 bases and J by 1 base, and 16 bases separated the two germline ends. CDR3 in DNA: TGTGCCAGCAGCGTAGATCCTCCGGAGGGTATCCAAGAGACCCAGTACTTC. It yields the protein CASSVDPPEGIQETQYF.

CDR3 bases: TGTGCCAGCAGTTTCCGGGAGGGGAGGAACGAGCAGTACTTC. This codes for CASSFREGRNEQYF. This chain links TRBV6-5 with TRBJ2-7, with 8 bases identical to TRBD2. The CDR3 spans 14 residues. Germline V lookup: CDR1 MNHEY, CDR2 SVGAGI. V shed 4 bases and J 5 bases; nucleotides not matched to a gene: 7.

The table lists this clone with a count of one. The CDR3 sequence: CASSRTGTGSEQYF. In nucleotides, the CDR3 is TGCGCCAGCAGCCGAACTGGGACAGGGAGCGAGCAGTACTTC. This chain connects TRBV5-1 to TRBJ2-7, with TRBD1 matching 9 bases. The CDR3 covers 14 residues. Germline CDR1 reads SGHRS; CDR2 reads YFSETQ. Trimming cost V 4 bases and J 6 bases; bases outside gene matches: 8.

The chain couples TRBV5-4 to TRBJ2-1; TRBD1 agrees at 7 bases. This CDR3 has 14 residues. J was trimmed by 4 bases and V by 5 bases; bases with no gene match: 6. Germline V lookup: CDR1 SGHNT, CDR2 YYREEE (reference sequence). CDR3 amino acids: CASSSGTEYNEQFF. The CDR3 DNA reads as TGTGCCAGCAGTTCCGGGACAGAATACAATGAGCAGTTCTTC. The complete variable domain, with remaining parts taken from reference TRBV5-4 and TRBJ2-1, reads ETGVTQSPTHLIKTRGQQVTLRCSSQSGHNTVSWYQQALGQGPQFIFQYYREEENGRGNFPPRFSGLQFPNYSSELNVNALELDDSALYLCASSSGTEYNEQFFGPGTRLTVL.

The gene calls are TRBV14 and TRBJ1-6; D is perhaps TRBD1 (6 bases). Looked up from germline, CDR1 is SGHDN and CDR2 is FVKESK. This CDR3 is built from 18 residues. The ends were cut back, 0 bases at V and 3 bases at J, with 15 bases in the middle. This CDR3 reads CASSQDRGGGFYNSPLHF. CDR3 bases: TGTGCCAGCAGCCAAGATCGGGGAGGGGGTTTCTATAATTCACCCCTCCACTTT.

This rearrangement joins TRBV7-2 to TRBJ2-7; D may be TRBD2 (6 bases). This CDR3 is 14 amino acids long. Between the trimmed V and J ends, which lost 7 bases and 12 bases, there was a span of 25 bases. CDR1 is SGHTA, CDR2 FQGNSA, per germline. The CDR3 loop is CASTGSGTRSLAYF. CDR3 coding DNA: TGTGCCAGCACCGGAAGTGGGACTCGGTCTTTGGCGTACTTC.

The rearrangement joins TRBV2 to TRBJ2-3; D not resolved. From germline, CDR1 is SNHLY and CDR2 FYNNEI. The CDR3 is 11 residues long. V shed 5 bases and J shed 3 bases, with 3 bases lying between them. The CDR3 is CASSLTDTQYF. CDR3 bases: TGTGCCAGCAGTCTAACAGATACGCAGTATTTT. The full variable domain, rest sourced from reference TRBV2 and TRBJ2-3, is EPEVTQTPSHQVTQMGQEVILRCVPISNHLYFYWYRQILGQKVEFLVSFYNNEISEKSEIFDDQFSVERPDGSNFTLKIRSTKLEDSAMYFCASSLTDTQYFGPGTRLTVL.

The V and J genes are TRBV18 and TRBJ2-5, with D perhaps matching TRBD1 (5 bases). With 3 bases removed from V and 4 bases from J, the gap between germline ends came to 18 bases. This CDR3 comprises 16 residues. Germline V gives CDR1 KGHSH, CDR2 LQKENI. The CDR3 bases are TGTGCCAGCTCACCCATGGGCAAGGGGCTAGGAGAGACCCAGTACTTC. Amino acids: CASSPMGKGLGETQYF.

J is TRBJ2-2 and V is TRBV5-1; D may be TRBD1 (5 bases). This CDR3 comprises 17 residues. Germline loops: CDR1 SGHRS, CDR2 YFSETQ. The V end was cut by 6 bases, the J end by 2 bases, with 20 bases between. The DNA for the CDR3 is TGCGCCAGCAACCCCGGCTGGCTAGGGGTTAACACCGGGGAGCTGTTTTTT. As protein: CASNPGWLGVNTGELFF.

The chain's CDR3 is CASSLTRGYYGYTF. The CDR3 DNA reads as TGTGCCAGCAGTTTGACACGGGGATACTATGGCTACACCTTC. The chain uses TRBV6-5 and TRBJ1-2; no clear D. V was pared by 4 bases and J by 3 bases, with 12 bases between. The germline V gene has CDR1 MNHEY and CDR2 SVGAGI. CDR3 length: 14 residues.

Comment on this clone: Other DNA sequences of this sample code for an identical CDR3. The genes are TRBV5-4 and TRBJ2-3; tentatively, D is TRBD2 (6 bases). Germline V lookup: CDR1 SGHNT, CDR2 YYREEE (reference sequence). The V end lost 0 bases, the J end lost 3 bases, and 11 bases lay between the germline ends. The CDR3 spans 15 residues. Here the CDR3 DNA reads TGTGCCAGCAGCTTGGGGGGGAGGAGGACAGATACGCAGTATTTT. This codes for CASSLGGRRTDTQYF.

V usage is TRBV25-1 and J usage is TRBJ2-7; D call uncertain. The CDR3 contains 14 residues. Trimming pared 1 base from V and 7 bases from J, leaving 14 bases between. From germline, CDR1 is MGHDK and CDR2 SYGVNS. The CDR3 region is CASSEFVQSNEQYF. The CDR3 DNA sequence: TGTGCCAGCAGTGAATTTGTACAGTCGAATGAGCAGTACTTC.

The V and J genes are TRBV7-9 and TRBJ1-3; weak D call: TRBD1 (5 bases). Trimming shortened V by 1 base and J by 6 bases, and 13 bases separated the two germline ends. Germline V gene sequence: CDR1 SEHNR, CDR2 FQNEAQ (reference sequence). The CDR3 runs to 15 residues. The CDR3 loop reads CASSLVWGESNTIYF. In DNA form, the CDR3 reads TGTGCCAGCAGCTTAGTTTGGGGGGAATCAAACACCATATATTTT.

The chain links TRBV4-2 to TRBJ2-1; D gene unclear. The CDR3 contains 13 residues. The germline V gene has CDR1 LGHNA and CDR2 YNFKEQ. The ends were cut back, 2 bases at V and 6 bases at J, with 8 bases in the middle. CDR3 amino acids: CASSQLSPNEQFF. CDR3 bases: TGTGCCAGCAGCCAACTTAGTCCCAATGAGCAGTTCTTC.

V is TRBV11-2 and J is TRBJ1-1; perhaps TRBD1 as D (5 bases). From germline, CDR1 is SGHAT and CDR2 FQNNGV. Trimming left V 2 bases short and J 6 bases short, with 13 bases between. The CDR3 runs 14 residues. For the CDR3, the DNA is TGTGCCAGCAGCTTAAGGGGTAGATCCCCTGAAGCTTTCTTT. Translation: CASSLRGRSPEAFF.

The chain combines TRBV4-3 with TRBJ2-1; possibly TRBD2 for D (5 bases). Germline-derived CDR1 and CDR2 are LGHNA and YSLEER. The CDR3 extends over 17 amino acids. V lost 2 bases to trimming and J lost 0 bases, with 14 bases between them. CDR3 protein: CASSQYFPGFSYNEQFF. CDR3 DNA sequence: TGCGCCAGCAGCCAATATTTCCCGGGGTTCTCCTACAATGAGCAGTTCTTC.

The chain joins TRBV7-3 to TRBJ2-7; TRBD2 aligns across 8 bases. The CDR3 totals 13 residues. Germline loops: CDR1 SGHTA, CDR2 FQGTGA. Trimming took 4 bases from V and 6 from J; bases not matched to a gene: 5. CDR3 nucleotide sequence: TGTGCCAGCAGCTCCGAGCGGGAGCGCGAGCAGTACTTC. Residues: CASSSEREREQYF.

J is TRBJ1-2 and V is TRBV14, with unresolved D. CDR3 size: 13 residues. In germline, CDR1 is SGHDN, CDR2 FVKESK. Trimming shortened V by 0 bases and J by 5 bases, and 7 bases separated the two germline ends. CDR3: CASSQEEGYGYTF. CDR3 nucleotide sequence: TGTGCCAGCAGCCAAGAAGAGGGTTATGGCTACACCTTC.

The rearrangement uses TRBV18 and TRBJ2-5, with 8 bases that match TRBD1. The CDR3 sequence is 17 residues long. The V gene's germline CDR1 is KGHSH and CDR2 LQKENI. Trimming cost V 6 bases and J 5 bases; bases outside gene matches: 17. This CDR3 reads CASSYLATGDFLETQYF. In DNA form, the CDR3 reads TGTGCCAGCTCTTATCTGGCGACAGGGGATTTTCTCGAGACCCAGTACTTC.

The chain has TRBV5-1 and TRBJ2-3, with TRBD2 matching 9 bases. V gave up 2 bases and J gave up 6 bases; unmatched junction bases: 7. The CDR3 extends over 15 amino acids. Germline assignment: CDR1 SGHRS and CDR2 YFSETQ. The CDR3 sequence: CASSFLAGGPDTQYF. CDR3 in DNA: TGCGCCAGCAGCTTTTTGGCGGGAGGGCCGGATACGCAGTATTTT.

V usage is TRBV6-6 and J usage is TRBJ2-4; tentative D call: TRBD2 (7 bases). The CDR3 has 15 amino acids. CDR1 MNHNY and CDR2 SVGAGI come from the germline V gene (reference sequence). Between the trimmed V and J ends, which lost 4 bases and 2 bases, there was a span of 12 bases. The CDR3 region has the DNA TGTGCCAGCAGTTTAGGGGGGGCCTCCAAAAACATTCAGTACTTC. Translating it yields CASSLGGASKNIQYF.

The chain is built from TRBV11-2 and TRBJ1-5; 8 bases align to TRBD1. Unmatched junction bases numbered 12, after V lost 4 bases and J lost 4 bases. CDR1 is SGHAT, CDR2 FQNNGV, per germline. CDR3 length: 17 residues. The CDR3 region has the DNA TGTGCCAGCAGCTCCCTGACAGGGGTTTCCCTTAATCAGCCCCAGCATTTT. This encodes CASSSLTGVSLNQPQHF.

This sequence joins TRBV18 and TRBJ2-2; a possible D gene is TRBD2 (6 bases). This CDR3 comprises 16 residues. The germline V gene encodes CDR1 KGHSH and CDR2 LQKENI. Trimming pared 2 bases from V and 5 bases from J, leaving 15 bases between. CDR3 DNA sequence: TGTGCCAGCTCACCAGGTGGAGGGGCTAAGACCGGGGAGCTGTTTTTT. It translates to CASSPGGGAKTGELFF.

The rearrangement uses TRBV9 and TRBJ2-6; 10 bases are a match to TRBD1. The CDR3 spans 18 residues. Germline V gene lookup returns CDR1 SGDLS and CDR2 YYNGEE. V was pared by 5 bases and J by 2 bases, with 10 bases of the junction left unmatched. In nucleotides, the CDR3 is TGTGCCAGCAGTTTCTCGAGGACAGGGGGACCTGGGGCCAACGTCCTGACTTTC. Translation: CASSFSRTGGPGANVLTF.

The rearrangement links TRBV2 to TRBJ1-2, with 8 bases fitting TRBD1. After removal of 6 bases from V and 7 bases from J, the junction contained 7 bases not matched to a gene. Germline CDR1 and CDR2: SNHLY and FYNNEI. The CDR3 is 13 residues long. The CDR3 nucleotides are TGTGCCAGCAGCCCACAGGGGGGAGGTGGCTACACCTTC. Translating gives CASSPQGGGGYTF.

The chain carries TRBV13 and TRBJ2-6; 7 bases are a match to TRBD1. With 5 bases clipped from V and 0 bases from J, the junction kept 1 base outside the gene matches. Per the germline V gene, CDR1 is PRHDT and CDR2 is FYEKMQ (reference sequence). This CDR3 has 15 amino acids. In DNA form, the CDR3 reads TGTGCCAGCAGCCGACAGGGCTCTGGGGCCAACGTCCTGACTTTC. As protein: CASSRQGSGANVLTF.